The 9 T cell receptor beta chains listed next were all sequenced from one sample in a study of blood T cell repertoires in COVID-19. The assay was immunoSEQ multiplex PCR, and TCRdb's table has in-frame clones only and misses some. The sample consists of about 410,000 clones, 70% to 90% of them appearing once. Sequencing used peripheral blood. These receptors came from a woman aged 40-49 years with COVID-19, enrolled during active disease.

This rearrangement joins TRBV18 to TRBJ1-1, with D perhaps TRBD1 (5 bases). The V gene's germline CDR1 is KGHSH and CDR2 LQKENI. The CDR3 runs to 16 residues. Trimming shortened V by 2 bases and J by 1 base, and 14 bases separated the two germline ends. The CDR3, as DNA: TGTGCCAGCTCACCAATAGGGGACGGGGGGAACACTGAAGCTTTCTTT. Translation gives CASSPIGDGGNTEAFF.

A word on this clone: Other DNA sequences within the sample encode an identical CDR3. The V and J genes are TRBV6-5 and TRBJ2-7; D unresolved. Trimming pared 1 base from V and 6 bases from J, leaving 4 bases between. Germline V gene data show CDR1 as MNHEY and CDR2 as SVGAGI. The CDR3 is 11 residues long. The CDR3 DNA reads TGTGCCAGCAGTTACTACTCCGAGCAGTACTTC. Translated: CASSYYSEQYF.

CDR3 region: CASSYSNLGSYEQYF. CDR3 bases: TGTGCCAGCAGTTACTCTAACCTAGGCTCCTACGAGCAGTACTTC. The genes are TRBV6-5 and TRBJ2-7; no clear D gene. With 0 bases removed from V and 0 bases from J, the gap between germline ends came to 9 bases. Germline CDR1 is MNHEY and CDR2 is SVGAGI. The CDR3 runs 15 residues.

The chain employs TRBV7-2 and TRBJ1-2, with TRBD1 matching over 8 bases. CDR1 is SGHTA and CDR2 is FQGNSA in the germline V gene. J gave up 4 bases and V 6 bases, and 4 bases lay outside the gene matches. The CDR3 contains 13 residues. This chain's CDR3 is CASSTGGGYGYTF. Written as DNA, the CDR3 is TGTGCCAGCAGTACAGGGGGAGGCTATGGCTACACCTTC.

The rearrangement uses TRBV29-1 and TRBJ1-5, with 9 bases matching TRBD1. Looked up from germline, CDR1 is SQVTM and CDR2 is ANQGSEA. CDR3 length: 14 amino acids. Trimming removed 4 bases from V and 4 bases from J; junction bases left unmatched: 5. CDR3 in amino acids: CSVARGQGNQPQHF. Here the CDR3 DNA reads TGCAGCGTTGCGCGAGGACAGGGGAATCAGCCCCAGCATTTT.

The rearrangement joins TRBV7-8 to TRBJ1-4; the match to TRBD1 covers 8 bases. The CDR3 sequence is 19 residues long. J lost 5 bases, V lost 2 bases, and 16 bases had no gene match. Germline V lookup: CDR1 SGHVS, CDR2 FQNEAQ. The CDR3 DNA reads TGTGCCAGCAGCTTATCCCCAATCAAAAACAGGGGGGGAAATGAAAAACTGTTTTTT. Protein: CASSLSPIKNRGGNEKLFF.

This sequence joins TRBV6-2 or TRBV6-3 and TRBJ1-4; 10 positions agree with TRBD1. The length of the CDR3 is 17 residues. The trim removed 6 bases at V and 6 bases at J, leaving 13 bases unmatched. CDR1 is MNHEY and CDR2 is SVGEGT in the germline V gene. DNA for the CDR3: TGTGCCAGCAGCCCCCTCGGACAGGGGGTAGATGATGAAAAACTGTTTTTT. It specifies CASSPLGQGVDDEKLFF.

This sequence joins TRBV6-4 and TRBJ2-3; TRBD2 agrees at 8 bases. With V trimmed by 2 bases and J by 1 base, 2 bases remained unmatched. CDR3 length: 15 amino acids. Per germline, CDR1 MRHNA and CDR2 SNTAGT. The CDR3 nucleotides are TGTGCCAGCAGTGACAACGGGAGGGGCACAGATACGCAGTATTTT. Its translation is CASSDNGRGTDTQYF.

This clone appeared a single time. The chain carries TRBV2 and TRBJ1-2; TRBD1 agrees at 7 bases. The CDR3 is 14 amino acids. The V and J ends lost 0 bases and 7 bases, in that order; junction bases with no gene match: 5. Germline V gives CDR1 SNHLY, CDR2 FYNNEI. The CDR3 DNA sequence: TGTGCCAGCAGTGAAGCGCTGAGACAGGGTGGCTACACCTTC. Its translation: CASSEALRQGGYTF.